This T cell receptor (beta chain) is drawn from a study of T cell responses to AZD1222 COVID-19 vaccine. Generated by immunoSEQ multiplex PCR, the TCRdb table keeps only in-frame clones and is missing some. The sample includes 93,000 or so clones, around 90% of them seen just once. In this sample, this clone turned up a few times. Its antigen is not known. General study findings and limits: Clonal diversity may have been underestimated, and the donors were mostly white British, with more females than males.

Germline CDR1 LNHDA, CDR2 SQIVND (reference sequence). V was clipped by 4 bases and J by 8 bases, with 11 bases between them. This CDR3 has 12 residues. The chain couples TRBV19 to TRBJ1-2; D gene uncertain. The material sequenced was peripheral blood, taken on day 0 of AZD1222 vaccination. This sequence originates from an adult in good health. The CDR3 DNA reads TGTGCCAGTAGTACCAGTTTTCAGGGCTACACCTTC. As protein: CASSTSFQGYTF.